Shown below are 29 T cell receptor beta chains from a single sample sequenced in a study of a mutant IDH1 vaccine in newly diagnosed glioma. Documented time point: week 35, safety follow-up. It was 300 ug of mutant IDH1 20-mer peptide that made up each vaccine dose, given with topical imiquimod. Clones were read by immunoSEQ multiplex PCR, and TCRdb kept only the in-frame ones, dropping some. Of about 66,000 clones listed, roughly 71% are singletons. Which antigens these TCRs recognize remains unknown. The sequencing here drew on PBMCs, taken from a glioma patient whose treatment included an IDH1 peptide vaccine. These receptors came from a man aged 50 to 60 with glioma.

The V gene is TRBV6-5, the J gene TRBJ2-7, with 8 bases identical to TRBD1. This CDR3 is 15 amino acids long. Trimming took 0 bases from V and 3 from J; bases not matched to a gene: 4. The germline gives CDR1 MNHEY, CDR2 SVGAGI. The CDR3 region is CASSYSLGQGYEQYF. CDR3 DNA: TGTGCCAGCAGTTACTCTCTAGGACAGGGCTACGAGCAGTACTTC.

This clone appeared a few times. The chain links TRBV18 to TRBJ1-6, with D possibly matching TRBD1 (6 bases). The germline V and J ends were trimmed by 2 bases and 10 bases, with 18 bases remaining between them. Germline values: CDR1 KGHSH, CDR2 LQKENI. The CDR3 has 16 residues. CDR3 sequence (DNA): TGTGCCAGCTCACCAGCGGCAGGGGATTGGGGCTCACCCCTCCACTTT. Amino acid sequence: CASSPAAGDWGSPLHF.

The CDR3 sequence: CASSFAANYGYTF. The CDR3 DNA reads as TGTGCCAGCAGTTTCGCAGCTAACTATGGCTACACCTTC. The gene calls are TRBV6-5 and TRBJ1-2; D gene uncertain. Germline V gene sequence: CDR1 MNHEY, CDR2 SVGAGI. CDR3 length equals 13 residues. V was pared by 4 bases and J by 0 bases, with 6 bases between.

This chain connects TRBV4-2 to TRBJ1-2, with TRBD1 identical over 7 bases. The CDR3 extends over 16 amino acids. With 6 bases clipped from V and 0 bases from J, the junction kept 10 bases outside the gene matches. Per germline, CDR1 LGHNA and CDR2 YNFKEQ. The CDR3 sequence: CASRGQSGGTNYGYTF. The CDR3 DNA reads as TGTGCCAGCAGGGGACAGAGTGGCGGGACTAACTATGGCTACACCTTC.

J is TRBJ1-5 and V is TRBV6-1, with 7 bases lining up with TRBD1. Trimming took 4 bases from V and 7 from J; bases not matched to a gene: 7. The length of the CDR3 is 14 residues. Germline CDR1 is MNHNS and CDR2 is SASEGT. CDR3 bases: TGTGCCAGCAGTGCTGACAGGGAGTGGCAGCCCCAGCATTTT. Encoded protein: CASSADREWQPQHF.

The genes are TRBV5-1 and TRBJ2-1; 9 bases line up with TRBD2. The V and J ends lost 4 bases and 6 bases, in that order; junction bases with no gene match: 5. The length of the CDR3 is 14 residues. CDR1 is SGHRS, CDR2 YFSETQ, per germline. CDR3: CASSPETSGNEQFF. CDR3 bases: TGCGCCAGCAGCCCGGAGACTAGCGGCAATGAGCAGTTCTTC.

J is TRBJ2-1 and V is TRBV29-1; TRBD1 might be the D (5 bases). Germline V gene data show CDR1 as SQVTM and CDR2 as ANQGSEA. V lost 1 base and J 0 bases, leaving 10 bases between the germline ends. The CDR3 is 15 residues long. CDR3 protein: CSVEGGPSSYNEQFF. The CDR3, as DNA: TGCAGCGTTGAAGGGGGCCCCAGCTCCTACAATGAGCAGTTCTTC.

The rearrangement links TRBV30 to TRBJ1-2; D call uncertain. Trimming removed 3 bases from V and 3 bases from J, with 14 bases in between. Germline CDR1 is GTSNPN and CDR2 is SVGIG (reference sequence). This CDR3 is built from 14 residues. CDR3 DNA: TGTGCCTGGAGCCAACGGGCCACAGACTATGGCTACACCTTC. Amino acids: CAWSQRATDYGYTF.

This clone was seen more than once but under ten times. The gene calls are TRBV10-2 and TRBJ1-3, with 7 nucleotides matching TRBD1. Germline CDR1 reads WSHSY; CDR2 reads SAAADI. J was trimmed by 0 bases and V by 6 bases; bases with no gene match: 5. The CDR3 is 15 residues long. The chain's CDR3 is CASRDRRRSGNTIYF. The CDR3, as DNA: TGCGCCAGCAGGGACAGGCGACGCTCTGGAAACACCATATATTTT.

The chain is built from TRBV4-2 and TRBJ2-2; D not resolved. Trimming shortened V by 3 bases and J by 2 bases, and 7 bases separated the two germline ends. The germline gives CDR1 LGHNA, CDR2 YNFKEQ. The CDR3 loop spans 14 amino acids. The CDR3 spells CASSQAGNTGELFF. CDR3 DNA: TGTGCCAGCAGCCAGGCAGGTAACACCGGGGAGCTGTTTTTT.

The chain has TRBV10-3 and TRBJ2-1; D remains unclear. The V gene's germline CDR1 is ENHRY and CDR2 SYGVKD. Trimming removed 10 bases from V and 0 bases from J, with 7 bases in between. This CDR3 has 12 amino acids. The CDR3 DNA is TGTGCCACCGCCGGCTCCTACAATGAGCAGTTCTTC. It encodes CATAGSYNEQFF.

The chain employs TRBV4-3 and TRBJ1-1, with TRBD1 as a possible D gene (6 bases). Trimming took off 0 bases at V and 6 bases at J, with 14 bases between the two ends. CDR1 is LGHNA, CDR2 YSLEER, per germline. The CDR3 extends over 15 amino acids. The CDR3 DNA is TGCGCCAGCAGCCAAGAGATGTCATGGGGGCCTGAAGCTTTCTTT. Protein product: CASSQEMSWGPEAFF.

This chain connects TRBV30 to TRBJ2-7; D is ambiguous. V lost 4 bases and J lost 4, with 14 bases in between. This CDR3 has 13 residues. The germline CDR1 and CDR2 sequences are GTSNPN and SVGIG (reference sequence). In DNA, the CDR3 is TGTGCCTGGACCCCCGCCGAGGATTACGAGCAGTACTTC. Amino acids: CAWTPAEDYEQYF.

This clone has only a few counts. The J gene is TRBJ2-1, the V gene TRBV5-1; TRBD2 is a possible D gene (5 bases). Germline V CDR1 and CDR2: SGHRS, YFSETQ. V dropped 4 bases and J dropped 0 bases, with 14 bases sitting between them. The CDR3 consists of 16 residues. For the CDR3, the DNA is TGCGCCAGCAGCATAAAACCGGGAAGCTCCTACAATGAGCAGTTCTTC. Translation gives CASSIKPGSSYNEQFF.

The chain is built from TRBV5-6 and TRBJ1-1, with D perhaps TRBD1 (6 bases). CDR3 length: 15 amino acids. Germline V lookup: CDR1 SGHDT, CDR2 YYEEEE. The V end lost 2 bases, the J end lost 2 bases, and 13 bases lay between the germline ends. DNA for the CDR3: TGTGCCAGCAGCTTACAAGGGACACCCAACACTGAAGCTTTCTTT. Amino acid sequence: CASSLQGTPNTEAFF.

V gene TRBV11-3 combines with J gene TRBJ1-1, with a weak D call TRBD1 (5 bases). The CDR3 is 15 amino acids. V gave up 5 bases and J gave up 4 bases, with 17 bases separating them. The germline V gene has CDR1 SGHNT and CDR2 YENEEA. CDR3: CASSPRGGQGTEAFF. The CDR3, as DNA: TGTGCCAGCAGCCCTCGGGGCGGCCAAGGCACTGAAGCTTTCTTT.

The CDR3 coding sequence is TGTGCCAGCAGCTTGATAGACACCAATTCACCCCTCCACTTT. Protein sequence: CASSLIDTNSPLHF. The chain recombines TRBV5-4 with TRBJ1-6; unclear D gene. Germline V gene sequence: CDR1 SGHNT, CDR2 YYREEE (reference sequence). V dropped 1 base and J dropped 7 bases, with 9 bases sitting between them. The CDR3 has 14 residues.

The chain is built from TRBV10-3 and TRBJ1-4; TRBD1 matches 10 bases. Trimming cost V 0 bases and J 6 bases; bases outside gene matches: 7. The CDR3 has 17 amino acids. Germline V gives CDR1 ENHRY, CDR2 SYGVKD. The CDR3 region is CAISESPRGTGDEKLFF. CDR3 DNA: TGTGCCATCAGTGAGTCCCCCCGCGGGACAGGGGATGAAAAACTGTTTTTT.

V gene TRBV5-6 combines with J gene TRBJ1-1; possible D gene TRBD1, 5 bases. V lost 0 bases and J 1 base, leaving 10 bases between the germline ends. Germline-derived CDR1 and CDR2 are SGHDT and YYEEEE. The CDR3 is 15 residues long. CDR3 residues: CASSLGGRWNTEAFF. CDR3 nucleotides: TGTGCCAGCAGCTTGGGGGGACGGTGGAACACTGAAGCTTTCTTT.

The rearrangement uses TRBV5-4 and TRBJ2-3; 11 bases map to TRBD2. CDR1 SGHNT and CDR2 YYREEE come from the germline V gene (reference sequence). V shed 4 bases and J 0 bases; nucleotides not matched to a gene: 4. The CDR3 runs to 16 residues. The CDR3 nucleotides read TGTGCCAGCAGCGGTGTAGCGGGGGGGAGCACAGATACGCAGTATTTT. It is translated as CASSGVAGGSTDTQYF.

The CDR3: CASLGQNNYGYTF. CDR3 coding DNA: TGTGCCAGTTTGGGACAGAATAACTATGGCTACACCTTC. The chain combines TRBV28 with TRBJ1-2, with TRBD1 identical over 7 bases. This CDR3 comprises 13 residues. J gave up 1 base and V 9 bases, and 5 bases lay outside the gene matches. Germline-derived CDR1 and CDR2 are MDHEN and SYDVKM.

The chain uses TRBV27 and TRBJ1-5; 8 bases fit TRBD1. Trimming took 6 bases from V and 4 from J; bases not matched to a gene: 5. The CDR3 contains 14 residues. Germline-derived CDR1 and CDR2 are MNHEY and SMNVEV (reference sequence). CDR3 in DNA: TGTGCCAGCAGACCCGGGACAGGAAATCAGCCCCAGCATTTT. Translated, it gives CASRPGTGNQPQHF.

A single count supports this clone. The CDR3 DNA follows: TGCAGCTTCAGAGGGGTAAATGCCGGGGAGCTGTTTTTT. Encoded protein: CSFRGVNAGELFF. This chain uses TRBV29-1 with TRBJ2-2; D assignment may be TRBD1 or TRBD2 (5 bases each). Trimming shortened V by 8 bases and J by 6 bases, and 16 bases separated the two germline ends. The CDR3 extends over 13 amino acids. Per germline, CDR1 SQVTM and CDR2 ANQGSEA.

The chain is built from TRBV18 and TRBJ2-2; D remains unclear. There are 15 residues in the CDR3. V gave up 6 bases and J gave up 0 bases, with 11 bases separating them. CDR1 and CDR2 (germline): KGHSH, LQKENI. The CDR3 loop is CASSLHGPNTGELFF. DNA for the CDR3: TGTGCCAGCTCCCTTCATGGCCCGAACACCGGGGAGCTGTTTTTT.

The J gene is TRBJ1-1, the V gene TRBV30; a weak D match, TRBD1 (6 bases). Trimming shortened V by 8 bases and J by 1 base, and 8 bases separated the two germline ends. CDR1 and CDR2 (germline): GTSNPN, SVGIG (reference sequence). The CDR3 is made up of 11 amino acids. This chain's CDR3 is CAGRGNTEAFF. The CDR3 DNA follows: TGTGCCGGCAGGGGGAACACTGAAGCTTTCTTT. Looking up the rest from reference TRBV30 and TRBJ1-1 gives the full variable domain: SQTIHQWPATLVQPVGSPLSLECTVEGTSNPNLYWYRQAAGRGLQLLFYSVGIGQISSEVPQNLSASRPQDRQFILSSKKLLLSDSGFYLCAGRGNTEAFFGQGTRLTVV.

The chain couples TRBV30 to TRBJ1-2; no definite D call. CDR3 length: 12 residues. The V end was cut by 3 bases, the J end by 2 bases, with 7 bases between. Germline V gene sequence: CDR1 GTSNPN, CDR2 SVGIG (reference sequence). CDR3 sequence (DNA): TGTGCCTGGAGCGGGCGAAACTATGGCTACACCTTC. Protein: CAWSGRNYGYTF.

This chain's CDR3 is CASGRGPQETQYF. The CDR3 region has the DNA TGTGCCAGCGGGCGGGGGCCCCAAGAGACCCAGTACTTC. V gene TRBV2 combines with J gene TRBJ2-5; D may be TRBD2 (7 bases). Germline CDR1 and CDR2: SNHLY and FYNNEI. The CDR3 consists of 13 residues. The V end lost 8 bases, the J end lost 1 base, and 11 bases lay between the germline ends.

The chain uses TRBV4-1 and TRBJ2-3; no reliable D call. V dropped 1 base and J dropped 2 bases, with 10 bases sitting between them. The CDR3 runs to 15 residues. Germline CDR1 and CDR2: MGHRA and YSYEKL. Written as DNA, the CDR3 is TGCGCCAGCAGCCAAGTTGTAGGGTACACAGATACGCAGTATTTT. Protein sequence: CASSQVVGYTDTQYF.

The V and J genes are TRBV9 and TRBJ1-3; no reliable D call. CDR3 size: 16 residues. Trimming took 4 bases from V and 4 from J, leaving 18 bases between them. From germline, CDR1 is SGDLS and CDR2 YYNGEE. The CDR3 DNA reads as TGTGCCAGCAGCTTAGACCGGAGAACGGGCGGAAACACCATATATTTT. Translation gives CASSLDRRTGGNTIYF.